Listed below are T cell receptor beta chains from one sample, sequenced in a study of a mutant IDH1 vaccine in newly diagnosed glioma. Their antigens are not known. This table comes from immunoSEQ multiplex PCR, and its TCRdb copy is limited to in-frame clones, with some not included. This table has approximately 26,000 clones, 70% to 90% appearing once. The sample here was PBMCs, taken from a glioma patient whose treatment included an IDH1 peptide vaccine. These receptors were taken from a man in his late teens or twenties with glioma. Both conserved end residues are part of each CDR3. The D gene is left open where the match is weak. Clone size is stated in some rows and not others, as once, few, many or a class when expanded.

J gene: TRBJ2-1; V gene: TRBV6-5; clone size: NA; D gene: TRBD2; CDR3 protein: CASSLRTSGSVNEQFF; CDR3 DNA: TGTGCCAGCAGTTTAAGGACTAGCGGGAGTGTTAATGAGCAGTTCTTC
J gene: TRBJ2-7; V gene: TRBV10-3; clone size: NA; D gene: NA; CDR3 protein: CAISDGIPYEQYF; CDR3 DNA: TGTGCCATCAGTGACGGGATTCCCTACGAGCAGTACTTC
J gene: TRBJ2-7; V gene: TRBV28; clone size: NA; D gene: NA; CDR3 protein: CASSPPVPGPYEQYF; CDR3 DNA: TGTGCCAGCAGTCCCCCGGTGCCGGGACCCTACGAGCAGTACTTC
J gene: TRBJ1-2; V gene: TRBV5-1; clone size: NA; D gene: NA; CDR3 protein: CASSLESRSYGYTF; CDR3 DNA: TGCGCCAGCAGCTTGGAGTCCCGGAGCTATGGCTACACCTTC
J gene: TRBJ2-7; V gene: TRBV5-1; clone size: NA; D gene: TRBD2; CDR3 protein: CASSLTSSGPYEQYF; CDR3 DNA: TGCGCCAGCAGCTTAACGTCTAGCGGTCCCTACGAGCAGTACTTC
J gene: TRBJ2-7; V gene: TRBV7-2; clone size: NA; D gene: NA; CDR3 protein: CASSQAMGMYF; CDR3 DNA: TGTGCCAGCAGCCAGGCCATGGGTATGTACTTC
J gene: TRBJ1-2; V gene: TRBV2; clone size: NA; D gene: NA; CDR3 protein: CASSRFYGYTF; CDR3 DNA: TGTGCCAGCTCCCGGTTCTATGGCTACACCTTC
J gene: TRBJ1-1; V gene: TRBV29-1; clone size: once; D gene: NA; CDR3 protein: CSVETANTEAFF; CDR3 DNA: TGCAGCGTTGAAACGGCGAACACTGAAGCTTTCTTT
J gene: TRBJ1-1; V gene: TRBV4-1; clone size: NA; D gene: NA; CDR3 protein: CASSFSGPGTEAFF; CDR3 DNA: TGCGCCAGCAGCTTTTCCGGGCCCGGCACTGAAGCTTTCTTT
J gene: TRBJ2-7; V gene: TRBV27; clone size: NA; D gene: NA; CDR3 protein: CASSLSFFAGAYEQYF; CDR3 DNA: TGTGCCAGCAGTTTATCGTTTTTTGCCGGAGCCTACGAGCAGTACTTC
J gene: TRBJ2-1; V gene: TRBV5-1; clone size: NA; D gene: TRBD1; CDR3 protein: CASSSPGQGYNEQFF; CDR3 DNA: TGCGCCAGCAGCTCACCGGGACAGGGGTACAATGAGCAGTTCTTC
J gene: TRBJ2-1; V gene: TRBV5-4; clone size: NA; D gene: NA; CDR3 protein: CASSLDGNSYNEQFF; CDR3 DNA: TGTGCCAGCAGCTTGGACGGGAACTCCTACAATGAGCAGTTCTTC
J gene: TRBJ1-1; V gene: TRBV13; clone size: NA; D gene: NA; CDR3 protein: CASSLGHRNTEAFF; CDR3 DNA: TGTGCCAGCAGCTTAGGTCACCGGAACACTGAAGCTTTCTTT
J gene: TRBJ2-7; V gene: TRBV27; clone size: NA; D gene: NA; CDR3 protein: CASSFLPGYEQYF; CDR3 DNA: TGTGCCAGCAGTTTCCTGCCGGGCTACGAGCAGTACTTC
J gene: TRBJ2-7; V gene: TRBV27; clone size: NA; D gene: TRBD2; CDR3 protein: CASSPGLAYKQYF; CDR3 DNA: TGTGCCAGCAGTCCTGGACTAGCTTACAAGCAGTACTTC
J gene: TRBJ1-2; V gene: TRBV6-1; clone size: NA; D gene: NA; CDR3 protein: CASRAPRGATGYTF; CDR3 DNA: TGTGCCAGCAGGGCCCCCCGGGGGGCCACTGGCTACACCTTC
J gene: TRBJ2-7; V gene: TRBV27; clone size: NA; D gene: NA; CDR3 protein: CASSLRTAHEQYF; CDR3 DNA: TGTGCCAGCAGTTTAAGAACAGCTCACGAGCAGTACTTC
J gene: TRBJ1-6; V gene: TRBV7-2; clone size: NA; D gene: TRBD1; CDR3 protein: CASSLSTDRSPHRRSLHF; CDR3 DNA: TGTGCCAGCAGCCTGAGCACGGACAGGTCGCCGCACCGGAGGTCCCTCCACTTT
J gene: TRBJ1-2; V gene: TRBV7-2; clone size: NA; D gene: NA; CDR3 protein: CASSPAGISAGYTF; CDR3 DNA: TGTGCCAGCAGCCCAGCCGGGATCTCGGCGGGCTACACCTTC
J gene: TRBJ2-1; V gene: TRBV28; clone size: NA; D gene: NA; CDR3 protein: CASSSRGGHNEQFF; CDR3 DNA: TGTGCCAGCAGTTCCAGGGGTGGTCACAATGAGCAGTTCTTC
J gene: TRBJ2-2; V gene: TRBV7-2; clone size: NA; D gene: NA; CDR3 protein: CASSLGEGGELFF; CDR3 DNA: TGTGCCAGCAGCTTAGGAGAGGGCGGGGAGCTGTTTTTT
J gene: TRBJ1-1; V gene: TRBV5-1; clone size: NA; D gene: NA; CDR3 protein: CASSLGDGNTEAFF; CDR3 DNA: TGCGCCAGCAGCTTGGGGGACGGGAACACTGAAGCTTTCTTT
J gene: TRBJ1-2; V gene: TRBV5-4; clone size: NA; D gene: NA; CDR3 protein: CASRSGLYGYTF; CDR3 DNA: TGTGCCAGCAGGTCGGGGCTCTATGGCTACACCTTC
J gene: TRBJ1-3; V gene: TRBV18; clone size: NA; D gene: NA; CDR3 protein: CASSPRHLSSGNTIYF; CDR3 DNA: TGTGCCAGCTCACCGCGACACCTCAGCTCTGGAAACACCATATATTTT
J gene: TRBJ2-5; V gene: TRBV29-1; clone size: NA; D gene: TRBD2; CDR3 protein: CSVEDEGGPIETQYF; CDR3 DNA: TGCAGCGTTGAAGACGAGGGAGGGCCGATAGAGACCCAGTACTTC
J gene: TRBJ2-2; V gene: TRBV5-1; clone size: once; D gene: TRBD2; CDR3 protein: CASRTGEGYTGELFF; CDR3 DNA: TGCGCCAGCAGAACGGGGGAGGGGTACACCGGGGAGCTGTTTTTT
J gene: TRBJ1-1; V gene: TRBV5-6; clone size: NA; D gene: TRBD1; CDR3 protein: CASSLQGALGAEAFF; CDR3 DNA: TGTGCCAGCAGCTTACAGGGGGCGCTTGGGGCTGAAGCTTTCTTT
J gene: TRBJ2-2; V gene: TRBV5-1; clone size: once; D gene: TRBD2; CDR3 protein: CASSPGTSGNTGELFF; CDR3 DNA: TGCGCCAGCAGCCCGGGGACTAGCGGGAACACCGGGGAGCTGTTTTTT
J gene: TRBJ2-5; V gene: TRBV5-4; clone size: NA; D gene: NA; CDR3 protein: CASSLQAQETQYF; CDR3 DNA: TGTGCCAGCAGCTTGCAGGCGCAAGAGACCCAGTACTTC
J gene: TRBJ2-7; V gene: TRBV6-1; clone size: NA; D gene: TRBD1; CDR3 protein: CASSEKGQDYEQYF; CDR3 DNA: TGTGCCAGCAGTGAAAAGGGACAGGACTACGAGCAGTACTTC
J gene: TRBJ1-1; V gene: TRBV29-1; clone size: NA; D gene: NA; CDR3 protein: CSVEDLQESFGAFF; CDR3 DNA: TGCAGCGTTGAAGATCTTCAGGAGTCCTTTGGTGCTTTCTTT
J gene: TRBJ1-2; V gene: TRBV5-4; clone size: NA; D gene: NA; CDR3 protein: CASTLDNYGYTF; CDR3 DNA: TGTGCCAGCACCTTGGATAACTATGGCTACACCTTC
J gene: TRBJ2-1; V gene: TRBV6-5; clone size: NA; D gene: NA; CDR3 protein: CASSYSIEGVSEQFF; CDR3 DNA: TGTGCCAGCAGTTACTCGATAGAGGGAGTCTCCGAGCAGTTCTTC
J gene: TRBJ1-4; V gene: TRBV15; clone size: NA; D gene: NA; CDR3 protein: CATAAGYEKLFF; CDR3 DNA: TGTGCCACCGCGGCCGGTTATGAAAAACTGTTTTTT
J gene: TRBJ1-2; V gene: TRBV25-1; clone size: NA; D gene: NA; CDR3 protein: CASSERTSSYGYTF; CDR3 DNA: TGTGCCAGCAGTGAACGGACTTCCTCCTATGGCTACACCTTC
J gene: TRBJ2-1; V gene: TRBV19; clone size: few; D gene: TRBD2; CDR3 protein: CATLTGASGTREQFF; CDR3 DNA: TGTGCCACACTAACCGGGGCTAGCGGGACGAGGGAGCAGTTCTTC
J gene: TRBJ2-2; V gene: TRBV4-3; clone size: NA; D gene: TRBD1; CDR3 protein: CASSLSGGSGTGELFF; CDR3 DNA: TGCGCCAGCAGCCTATCAGGGGGCAGCGGCACCGGGGAGCTGTTTTTT
J gene: TRBJ2-1; V gene: TRBV5-6; clone size: NA; D gene: NA; CDR3 protein: CASSLRSLYNEQFF; CDR3 DNA: TGTGCCAGCAGTCTGAGGTCCCTGTACAATGAGCAGTTCTTC
J gene: TRBJ2-5; V gene: TRBV7-9; clone size: NA; D gene: TRBD2; CDR3 protein: CASSLDGAGEETQYF; CDR3 DNA: TGTGCCAGCAGCTTAGACGGGGCGGGGGAAGAGACCCAGTACTTC
J gene: TRBJ2-7; V gene: TRBV19; clone size: NA; D gene: NA; CDR3 protein: CASSITLPLGPGGEQYF; CDR3 DNA: TGTGCCAGTAGTATAACATTGCCCTTAGGGCCGGGCGGCGAGCAGTACTTC
J gene: TRBJ1-1; V gene: TRBV14; clone size: NA; D gene: NA; CDR3 protein: CASSQGTVNTEAFF; CDR3 DNA: TGTGCCAGCAGCCAAGGGACAGTGAACACTGAAGCTTTCTTT
J gene: TRBJ1-2; V gene: TRBV5-1; clone size: NA; D gene: NA; CDR3 protein: CASSLREANYGYTF; CDR3 DNA: TGCGCCAGCAGCTTGAGGGAAGCTAACTATGGCTACACCTTC
J gene: TRBJ1-1; V gene: TRBV30; clone size: NA; D gene: NA; CDR3 protein: CAWSAGMNTEAFF; CDR3 DNA: TGTGCCTGGTCAGCAGGGATGAACACTGAAGCTTTCTTT
J gene: TRBJ2-1; V gene: TRBV29-1; clone size: NA; D gene: TRBD1; CDR3 protein: CSVVPRRDRGSYNEQFF; CDR3 DNA: TGCAGCGTTGTCCCCCGACGAGACAGGGGGTCCTACAATGAGCAGTTCTTC
J gene: TRBJ2-5; V gene: TRBV2; clone size: NA; D gene: NA; CDR3 protein: CASSVVGETQYF; CDR3 DNA: TGTGCCAGCAGCGTCGTTGGGGAGACCCAGTACTTC
J gene: TRBJ1-2; V gene: TRBV27; clone size: NA; D gene: NA; CDR3 protein: CASSFREGHGYTF; CDR3 DNA: TGTGCCAGCAGTTTCCGGGAAGGGCATGGCTACACCTTC